A selection of T cell receptor beta chains follows, all from one sample in a study of blood T cell repertoires in COVID-19. Produced via immunoSEQ multiplex PCR; TCRdb's table is partial and in-frame only. The sample holds around 220,000 clones, approximately 90% seen once. The specimen was peripheral blood. These receptor sequences come from a middle-aged man with acute or convalescent COVID-19. Both conserved end residues are part of each CDR3. A D gene is named only where the DNA matches it firmly. Not every row has a clone size; where given, it reads once, few, many or a size class.

J	V	D	size	CDR3	DNA
TRBJ1-1	TRBV6-5	TRBD1	few	CASAGTGQPEAFF	TGTGCCAGCGCCGGGACAGGGCAACCAGAAGCTTTCTTT
TRBJ2-5	TRBV30	NA	once	CAWSRHRGETQYF	TGTGCCTGGAGTAGGCATCGGGGAGAAACCCAGTACTTC
TRBJ2-1	TRBV6-6	TRBD1	NA	CASSTDRVNEQFF	TGTGCCAGCAGTACGGACAGGGTCAATGAGCAGTTCTTC
TRBJ1-5	TRBV7-9	NA	NA	CASSFGDGTRNQPQHF	TGTGCCAGCAGCTTTGGCGACGGGACACGAAATCAGCCCCAGCATTTT
TRBJ1-1	TRBV5-1	NA	NA	CASSLEAPRGTEAFF	TGCGCCAGCAGCTTGGAGGCCCCCAGGGGCACTGAAGCTTTCTTT
TRBJ1-1	TRBV2	TRBD1	few	CASSSQGLNTEAFF	TGTGCCAGCAGTTCACAGGGGCTGAACACTGAAGCTTTCTTT
TRBJ1-2	TRBV14	NA	NA	CASSRGQYYGYTF	TGTGCCAGCAGCCGAGGACAGTACTATGGCTACACCTTC
TRBJ1-1	TRBV7-6	NA	NA	CASSSITKGGQHKAFF	TGTGCCAGCAGCTCCATCACGAAAGGGGGACAACACAAAGCTTTCTTT
TRBJ1-2	TRBV4-1	TRBD1	NA	CASSQPGQVKNYGYTF	TGCGCCAGCAGCCAACCCGGACAGGTTAAAAACTATGGCTACACCTTC
TRBJ1-6	TRBV4-1	TRBD1	NA	CASTLRDRGKGSPLHF	TGCGCCAGCACCCTCCGGGACAGGGGAAAGGGTTCACCCCTCCACTTT
TRBJ2-1	TRBV10-3	NA	once	CAISESGHDNEQFF	TGTGCCATCAGTGAGTCGGGACACGACAATGAGCAGTTCTTC
TRBJ2-2	TRBV27	NA	NA	CASSSGETNTGELFF	TGTGCCAGCAGTTCGGGGGAGACCAACACCGGGGAGCTGTTTTTT
TRBJ2-1	TRBV5-4	TRBD2	NA	CASSLAPSGVSNEQFF	TGTGCCAGCAGCTTGGCCCCTAGCGGGGTATCCAATGAGCAGTTCTTC
TRBJ1-3	TRBV19	TRBD1	NA	CATATGDTSGNTIYF	TGTGCCACCGCGACAGGGGACACCTCTGGAAACACCATATATTTT
TRBJ1-1	TRBV5-5	NA	once	CASSSMGLRNTEAFF	TGTGCCAGCAGCTCGATGGGGCTGAGGAACACTGAAGCTTTCTTT
TRBJ2-5	TRBV5-1	TRBD2	NA	CASSLAASSGTIQETQYF	TGCGCCAGCAGCTTGGCGGCTTCTAGCGGGACCATCCAAGAGACCCAGTACTTC
TRBJ2-1	TRBV5-1	TRBD1	NA	CASRDTGERSYNEQFF	TGCGCCAGCAGAGACACAGGGGAGAGGTCCTACAATGAGCAGTTCTTC
TRBJ1-1	TRBV5-1	NA	NA	CASRVQTENTEAFF	TGCGCCAGCAGGGTTCAAACAGAGAACACTGAAGCTTTCTTT
TRBJ2-7	TRBV5-5	NA	once	CASTPDSFSSYEQYF	TGTGCCAGCACCCCGGACAGCTTCAGCTCCTACGAGCAGTACTTC
TRBJ2-7	TRBV5-1	NA	once	CASSGGDRNNDEQYF	TGCGCCAGCAGCGGGGGGGACAGGAACAACGACGAGCAGTACTTC
TRBJ1-2	TRBV20-1	NA	NA	CSAPRGGGYTF	TGCAGTGCTCCCCGGGGGGGCGGCTACACCTTC
TRBJ1-3	TRBV14	NA	NA	CASSRGAGSTIYF	TGTGCCAGCAGCCGTGGCGCCGGGAGCACCATATATTTT
TRBJ2-2	TRBV6-6	TRBD2	NA	CASSYGLAGVTGELFF	TGTGCCAGCAGTTACGGACTAGCGGGGGTCACCGGGGAGCTGTTTTTT
TRBJ1-3	TRBV5-1	TRBD1	NA	CASSSTGDSGNTIYF	TGCGCCAGCAGCTCCACAGGGGACTCTGGAAACACCATATATTTT
TRBJ1-5	TRBV7-2	NA	once	CASSLVRADNQPQHF	TGTGCCAGCAGCTTAGTGAGGGCGGACAATCAGCCCCAGCATTTT
TRBJ2-1	TRBV7-9	NA	NA	CASTLSRGASYNEQFF	TGTGCCAGCACTCTTTCTCGGGGGGCTTCCTACAATGAGCAGTTCTTC
TRBJ1-2	TRBV19	TRBD1	few	CASSMRTGDGYTF	TGTGCCAGTAGTATGCGGACAGGGGATGGCTACACCTTC
TRBJ2-5	TRBV12-5	TRBD1	NA	CASGWYPDRVRETQYF	TGTGCTAGTGGTTGGTATCCGGACAGGGTTCGGGAGACCCAGTACTTC
TRBJ2-3	TRBV7-9	TRBD2	once	CASSFPELAGAPRDTQYF	TGTGCCAGCAGCTTCCCGGAACTAGCGGGGGCCCCGCGGGATACGCAGTATTTT
TRBJ2-2	TRBV4-2	TRBD2	NA	CASSQTRLAANTGELFF	TGTGCCAGCAGCCAGACCAGACTAGCGGCGAACACCGGGGAGCTGTTTTTT
TRBJ2-7	TRBV6-2/TRBV6-3	NA	NA	CASSPAGTTGAVEQYF	TGTGCCAGCAGCCCCGCCGGGACAACTGGAGCTGTGGAGCAGTACTTC
TRBJ2-7	TRBV6-5	TRBD2	NA	CASVRSGLAAYEQYF	TGTGCCAGCGTCAGATCGGGACTAGCGGCCTACGAGCAGTACTTC
TRBJ1-1	TRBV5-4	TRBD1	NA	CASRKQGGLNTEAFF	TGTGCCAGCAGGAAGCAGGGGGGCTTGAACACTGAAGCTTTCTTT
TRBJ1-5	TRBV27	NA	NA	CASNEGVRSNQPQHF	TGTGCCAGCAATGAAGGGGTAAGGAGCAATCAGCCCCAGCATTTT
TRBJ1-2	TRBV7-6	TRBD1	NA	CASSLMGAGTDIYGYTF	TGTGCCAGCAGCCTTATGGGGGCCGGGACAGATATTTATGGCTACACCTTC
TRBJ2-1	TRBV6-5	NA	NA	CASSHGGFTYNEQFF	TGTGCCAGCAGCCACGGGGGTTTCACCTACAATGAGCAGTTCTTC
TRBJ1-5	TRBV6-2/TRBV6-3	NA	NA	CASSYHQGRLGQPQHF	TGTGCCAGCAGTTACCACCAGGGTAGGTTGGGTCAGCCCCAGCATTTT
TRBJ1-5	TRBV2	NA	few	CASSMTRGMSQPQHF	TGTGCCAGCAGCATGACCAGGGGCATGAGTCAGCCCCAGCATTTT
TRBJ1-1	TRBV12-3/TRBV12-4	NA	NA	CASRTTANTEAFF	TGTGCCAGCAGAACGACAGCGAACACTGAAGCTTTCTTT
TRBJ2-1	TRBV7-9	NA	once	CASSLSGAGNEQFF	TGTGCCAGCAGCTTATCAGGGGCCGGCAATGAGCAGTTCTTC
TRBJ1-2	TRBV30	NA	NA	CAWKPGPSGERGYTF	TGTGCCTGGAAGCCCGGGCCCAGTGGAGAGCGGGGCTACACCTTC
TRBJ1-1	TRBV6-5	NA	once	CASSYSGARRTEAFF	TGTGCCAGCAGTTACTCGGGAGCCCGACGGACTGAAGCTTTCTTT